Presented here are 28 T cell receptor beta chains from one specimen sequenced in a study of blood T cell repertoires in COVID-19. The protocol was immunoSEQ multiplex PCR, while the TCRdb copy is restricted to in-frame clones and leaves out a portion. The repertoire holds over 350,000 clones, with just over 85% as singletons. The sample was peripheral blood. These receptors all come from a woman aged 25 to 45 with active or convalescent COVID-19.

CDR3 DNA sequence: TGCGCCAGCAGTGGCGGACAGCCGAGCTCGGGCTACACCTTC. Protein product: CASSGGQPSSGYTF. The rearrangement links TRBV10-2 to TRBJ1-2, with D possibly matching TRBD1 (6 bases). Germline assignment: CDR1 WSHSY and CDR2 SAAADI. The CDR3 sequence is 14 residues long. With 4 bases removed from V and 8 bases from J, the gap between germline ends came to 17 bases.

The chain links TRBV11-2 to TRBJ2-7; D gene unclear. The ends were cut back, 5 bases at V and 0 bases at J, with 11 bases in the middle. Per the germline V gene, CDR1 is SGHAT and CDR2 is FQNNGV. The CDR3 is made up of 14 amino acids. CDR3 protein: CASSQDLSSYEQYF. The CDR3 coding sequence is TGTGCCAGCAGCCAAGACTTAAGCTCCTACGAGCAGTACTTC.

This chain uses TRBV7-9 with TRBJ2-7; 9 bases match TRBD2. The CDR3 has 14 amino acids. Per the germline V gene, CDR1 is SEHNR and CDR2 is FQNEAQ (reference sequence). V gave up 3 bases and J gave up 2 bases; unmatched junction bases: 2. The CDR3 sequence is CASSFQRGAYEQYF. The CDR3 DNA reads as TGTGCCAGCAGCTTTCAGCGGGGGGCCTACGAGCAGTACTTC.

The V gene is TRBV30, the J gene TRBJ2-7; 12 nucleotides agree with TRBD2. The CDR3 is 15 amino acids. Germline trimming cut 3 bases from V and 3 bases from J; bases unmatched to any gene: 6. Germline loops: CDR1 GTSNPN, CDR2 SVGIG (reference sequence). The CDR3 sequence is CAWRTGLAGYYEQYF. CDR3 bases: TGTGCCTGGAGGACGGGACTAGCGGGCTACTACGAGCAGTACTTC.

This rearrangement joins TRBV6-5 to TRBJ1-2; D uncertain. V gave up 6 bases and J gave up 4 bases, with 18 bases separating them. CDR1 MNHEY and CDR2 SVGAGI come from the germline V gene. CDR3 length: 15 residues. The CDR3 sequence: CASSDKINFPYGYTF. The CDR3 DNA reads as TGTGCCAGCAGCGACAAAATAAACTTTCCCTATGGCTACACCTTC.

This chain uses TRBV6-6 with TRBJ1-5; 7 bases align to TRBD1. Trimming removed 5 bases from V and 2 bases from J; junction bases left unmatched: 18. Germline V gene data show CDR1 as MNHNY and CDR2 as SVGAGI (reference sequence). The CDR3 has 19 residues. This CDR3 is CASSQNTGTARLGNQPQHF. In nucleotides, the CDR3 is TGTGCCAGCAGTCAAAATACCGGGACAGCACGGCTAGGCAATCAGCCCCAGCATTTT.

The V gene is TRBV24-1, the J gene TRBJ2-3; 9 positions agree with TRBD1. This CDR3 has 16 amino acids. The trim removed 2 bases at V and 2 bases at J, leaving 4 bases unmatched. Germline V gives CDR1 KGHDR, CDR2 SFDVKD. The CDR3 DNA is TGTGCCACCAGTGATTCGAGGACAGGGGCCACAGATACGCAGTATTTT. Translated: CATSDSRTGATDTQYF.

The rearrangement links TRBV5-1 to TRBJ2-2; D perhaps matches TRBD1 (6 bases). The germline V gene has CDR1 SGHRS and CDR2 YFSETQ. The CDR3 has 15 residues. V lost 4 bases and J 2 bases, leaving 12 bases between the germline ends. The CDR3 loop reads CASSLDRVNTGELFF. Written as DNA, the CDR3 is TGCGCCAGCAGCCTGGACAGAGTTAACACCGGGGAGCTGTTTTTT. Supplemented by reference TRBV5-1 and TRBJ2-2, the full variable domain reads KAGVTQTPRYLIKTRGQQVTLSCSPISGHRSVSWYQQTPGQGLQFLFEYFSETQRNKGNFPGRFSGRQFSNSRSEMNVSTLELGDSALYLCASSLDRVNTGELFFGEGSRLTVL.

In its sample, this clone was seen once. The CDR3 loop reads CASSSGLAGASGNEQFF. The CDR3 DNA reads as TGTGCCAGCAGCTCGGGACTAGCGGGAGCGTCGGGGAATGAGCAGTTCTTC. This chain links TRBV5-4 with TRBJ2-1; 14 bases fit TRBD2. V lost 3 bases to trimming and J lost 7 bases; unmatched junction nucleotides: 9. The germline V gene encodes CDR1 SGHNT and CDR2 YYREEE (reference sequence). There are 17 residues in the CDR3.

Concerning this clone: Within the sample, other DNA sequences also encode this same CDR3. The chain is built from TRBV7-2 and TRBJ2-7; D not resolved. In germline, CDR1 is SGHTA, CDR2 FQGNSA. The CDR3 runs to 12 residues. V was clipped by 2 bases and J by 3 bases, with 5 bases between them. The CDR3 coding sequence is TGTGCCAGCAGCTTATCTAGCTACGAGCAGTACTTC. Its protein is CASSLSSYEQYF.

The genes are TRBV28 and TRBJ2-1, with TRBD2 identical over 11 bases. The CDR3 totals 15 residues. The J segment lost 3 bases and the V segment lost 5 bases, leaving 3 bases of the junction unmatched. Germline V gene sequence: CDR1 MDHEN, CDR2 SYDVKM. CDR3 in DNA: TGTGCCAGCAGTCTGGGACTAGCGGTCTACAATGAGCAGTTCTTC. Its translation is CASSLGLAVYNEQFF.

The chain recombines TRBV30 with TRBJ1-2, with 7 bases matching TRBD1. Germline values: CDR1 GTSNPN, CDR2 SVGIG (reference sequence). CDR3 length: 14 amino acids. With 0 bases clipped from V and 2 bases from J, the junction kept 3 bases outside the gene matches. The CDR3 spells CAWSVGTDNYGYTF. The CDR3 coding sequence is TGTGCCTGGAGTGTAGGGACAGACAACTATGGCTACACCTTC.

The CDR3 nucleotides are TGTGCCAGCAGCTTAGAAGTTACGAAGACAGGGGATTTTGTAGACTATGGCTACACCTTC. Protein sequence: CASSLEVTKTGDFVDYGYTF. V and J are TRBV11-3 and TRBJ1-2, with TRBD1 matching over 8 bases. CDR1 and CDR2 from the germline V gene are SGHNT and YENEEA. The V gene end was trimmed by 0 bases and the J gene end by 3 bases; junction bases not matched to a gene: 18. The CDR3 spans 20 residues.

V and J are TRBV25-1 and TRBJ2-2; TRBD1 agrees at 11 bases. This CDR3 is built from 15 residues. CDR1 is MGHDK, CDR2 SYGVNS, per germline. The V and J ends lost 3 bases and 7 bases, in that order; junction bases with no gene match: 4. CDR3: CASSDGQGAGGELFF. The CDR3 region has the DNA TGTGCCAGCAGTGATGGACAGGGGGCTGGCGGGGAGCTGTTTTTT.

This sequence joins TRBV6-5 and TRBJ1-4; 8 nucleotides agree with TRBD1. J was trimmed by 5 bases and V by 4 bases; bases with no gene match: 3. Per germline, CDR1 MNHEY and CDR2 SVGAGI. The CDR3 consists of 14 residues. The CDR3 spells CASSFGQGNEKLFF. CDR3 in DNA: TGTGCCAGCAGTTTCGGACAGGGCAATGAAAAACTGTTTTTT.

CDR3 nucleotides: TGTGCCAGCAGTTCCGATAGCGGGAACTACGAGCAGTACTTC. It is translated as CASSSDSGNYEQYF. The chain combines TRBV6-5 with TRBJ2-7; 8 nucleotides line up with TRBD2. The CDR3 loop spans 14 amino acids. Germline CDR1 and CDR2: MNHEY and SVGAGI. J was trimmed by 3 bases and V by 4 bases; bases with no gene match: 5.

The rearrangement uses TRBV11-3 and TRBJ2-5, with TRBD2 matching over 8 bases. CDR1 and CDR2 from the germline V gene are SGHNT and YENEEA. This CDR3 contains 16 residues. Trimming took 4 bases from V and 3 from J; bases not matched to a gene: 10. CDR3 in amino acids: CASSSKAISGKETQYF. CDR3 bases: TGTGCCAGCAGCTCTAAGGCCATTAGCGGGAAAGAGACCCAGTACTTC.

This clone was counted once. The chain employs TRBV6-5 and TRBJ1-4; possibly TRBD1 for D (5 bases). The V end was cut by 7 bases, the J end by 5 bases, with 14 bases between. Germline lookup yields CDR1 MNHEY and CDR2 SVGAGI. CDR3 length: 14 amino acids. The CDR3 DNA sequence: TGTGCCAGCACCGACCGACGGGGGAATGAAAAACTGTTTTTT. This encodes CASTDRRGNEKLFF.

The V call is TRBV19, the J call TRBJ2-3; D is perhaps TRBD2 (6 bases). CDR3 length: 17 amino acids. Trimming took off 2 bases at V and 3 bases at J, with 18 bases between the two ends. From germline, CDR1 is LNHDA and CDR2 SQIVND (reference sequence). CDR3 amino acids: CASSIRLTGARTDTQYF. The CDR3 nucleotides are TGTGCCAGTAGTATAAGGTTAACGGGAGCGAGAACAGATACGCAGTATTTT.

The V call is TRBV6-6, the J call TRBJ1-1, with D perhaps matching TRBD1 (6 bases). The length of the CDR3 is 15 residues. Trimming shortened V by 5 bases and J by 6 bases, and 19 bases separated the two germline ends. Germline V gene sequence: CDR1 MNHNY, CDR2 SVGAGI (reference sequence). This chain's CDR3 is CASSNLQGTGAEAFF. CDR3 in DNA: TGTGCCAGCAGTAACCTACAGGGTACGGGCGCTGAAGCTTTCTTT.

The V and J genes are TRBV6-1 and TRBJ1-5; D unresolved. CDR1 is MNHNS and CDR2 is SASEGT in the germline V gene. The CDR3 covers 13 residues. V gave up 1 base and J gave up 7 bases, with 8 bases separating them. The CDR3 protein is CASSEEAIQPQHF. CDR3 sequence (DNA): TGTGCCAGCAGTGAAGAAGCGATCCAGCCCCAGCATTTT.

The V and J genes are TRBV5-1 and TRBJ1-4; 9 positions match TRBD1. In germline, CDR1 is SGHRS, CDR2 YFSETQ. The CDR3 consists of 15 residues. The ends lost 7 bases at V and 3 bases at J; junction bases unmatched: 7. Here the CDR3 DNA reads TGCGCCAGCGGACAGGGGAATTGGGCTAATGAAAAACTGTTTTTT. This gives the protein CASGQGNWANEKLFF.

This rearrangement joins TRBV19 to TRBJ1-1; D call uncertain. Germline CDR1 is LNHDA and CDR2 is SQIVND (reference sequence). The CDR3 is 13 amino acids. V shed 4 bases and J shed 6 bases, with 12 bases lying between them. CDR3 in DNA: TGTGCCAGTAGTACCCCTTGGGAGGCTGAAGCTTTCTTT. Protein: CASSTPWEAEAFF.

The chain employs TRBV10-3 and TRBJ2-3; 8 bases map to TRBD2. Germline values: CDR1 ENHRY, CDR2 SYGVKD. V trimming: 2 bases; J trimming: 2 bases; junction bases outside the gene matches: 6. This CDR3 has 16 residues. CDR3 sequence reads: CAISERAGGITDTQYF. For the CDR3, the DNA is TGTGCCATCAGTGAGCGGGCGGGAGGAATCACAGATACGCAGTATTTT.

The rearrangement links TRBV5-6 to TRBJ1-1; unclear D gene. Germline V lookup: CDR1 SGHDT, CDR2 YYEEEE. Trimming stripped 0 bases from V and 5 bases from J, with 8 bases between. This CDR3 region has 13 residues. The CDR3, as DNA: TGTGCCAGCAGCTTGGGTTGGGAGACTGAAGCTTTCTTT. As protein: CASSLGWETEAFF. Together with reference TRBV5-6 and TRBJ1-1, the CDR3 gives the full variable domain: DAGVTQSPTHLIKTRGQQVTLRCSPKSGHDTVSWYQQALGQGPQFIFQYYEEEERQRGNFPDRFSGHQFPNYSSELNVNALLLGDSALYLCASSLGWETEAFFGQGTRLTVV.

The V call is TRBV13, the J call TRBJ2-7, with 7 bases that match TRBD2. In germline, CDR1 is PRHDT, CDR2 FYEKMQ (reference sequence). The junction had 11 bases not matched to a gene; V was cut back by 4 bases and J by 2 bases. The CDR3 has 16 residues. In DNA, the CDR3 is TGTGCCAGCAGCTCGGTCGGGGGAGGGAGCCCCTACGAGCAGTACTTC. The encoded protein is CASSSVGGGSPYEQYF.

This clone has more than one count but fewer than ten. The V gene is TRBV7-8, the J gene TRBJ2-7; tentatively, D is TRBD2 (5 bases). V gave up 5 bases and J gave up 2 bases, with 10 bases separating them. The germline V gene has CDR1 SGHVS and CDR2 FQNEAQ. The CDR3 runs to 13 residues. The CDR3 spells CASSRAGTYEQYF. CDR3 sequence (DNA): TGTGCCAGCAGCCGCGCGGGCACCTACGAGCAGTACTTC.

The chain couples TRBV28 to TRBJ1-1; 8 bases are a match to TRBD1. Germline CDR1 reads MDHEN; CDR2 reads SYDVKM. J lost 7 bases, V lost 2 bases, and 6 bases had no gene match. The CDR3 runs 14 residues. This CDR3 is CASSLTDRGGEAFF. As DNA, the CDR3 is TGTGCCAGCAGTTTAACCGACAGGGGAGGTGAAGCTTTCTTT.